This T cell receptor (beta chain) was identified during a study of blood T cell repertoires in COVID-19. The age range of participants was about 18 to 89 years, with residence in approximately 25 US areas. Participants were placed into cohorts based on the clinical history they reported. TCRdb keeps only in-frame clones here, not all; method: immunoSEQ multiplex PCR. The sample has fewer than 250,000 clones; around 91% are singletons. Looked up from germline, CDR1 is LGHDT and CDR2 is YNNKEL (reference sequence). This CDR3 spans 16 amino acids. V shed 2 bases and J 3 bases; nucleotides not matched to a gene: 7.

The gene calls are TRBV3-1 (or the pseudogene TRBV3-2) and TRBJ1-3; 7 bases agree with TRBD1. The receptor's source is a young man who had been exposed to COVID-19. The sequenced sample was PBMCs or T cells enriched from blood (not recorded which). CDR3: CASSQRQGGVGNTIYF. Written as DNA, the CDR3 is TGTGCCAGCAGCCAAAGACAGGGTGGCGTTGGAAACACCATATATTTT.